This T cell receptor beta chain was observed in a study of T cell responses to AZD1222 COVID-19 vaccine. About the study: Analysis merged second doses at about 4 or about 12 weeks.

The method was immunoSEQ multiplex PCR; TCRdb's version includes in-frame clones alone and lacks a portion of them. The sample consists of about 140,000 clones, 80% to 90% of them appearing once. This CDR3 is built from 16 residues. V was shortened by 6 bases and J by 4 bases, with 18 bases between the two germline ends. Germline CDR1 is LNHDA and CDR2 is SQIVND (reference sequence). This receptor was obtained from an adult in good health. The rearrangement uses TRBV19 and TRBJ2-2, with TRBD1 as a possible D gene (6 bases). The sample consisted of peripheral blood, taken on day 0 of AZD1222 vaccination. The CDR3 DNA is TGTGCCAGTAGGACCATACAGGGCATTCGCACCGGGGAGCTGTTTTTT. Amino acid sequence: CASRTIQGIRTGELFF.